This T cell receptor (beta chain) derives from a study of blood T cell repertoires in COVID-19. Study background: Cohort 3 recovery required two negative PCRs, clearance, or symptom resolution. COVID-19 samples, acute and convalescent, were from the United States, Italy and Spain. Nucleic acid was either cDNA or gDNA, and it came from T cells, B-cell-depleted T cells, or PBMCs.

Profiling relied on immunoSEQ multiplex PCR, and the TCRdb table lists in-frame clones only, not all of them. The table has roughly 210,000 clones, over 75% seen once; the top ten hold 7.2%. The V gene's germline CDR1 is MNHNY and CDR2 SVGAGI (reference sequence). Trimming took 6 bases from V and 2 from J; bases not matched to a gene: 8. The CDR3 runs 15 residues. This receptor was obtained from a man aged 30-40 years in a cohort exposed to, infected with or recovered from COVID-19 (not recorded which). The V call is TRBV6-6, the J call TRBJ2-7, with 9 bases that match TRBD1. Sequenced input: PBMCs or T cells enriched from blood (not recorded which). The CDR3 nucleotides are TGTGCCAGCAGGGACGGACAGGGGCCAGCCTACGAGCAGTACTTC. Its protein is CASRDGQGPAYEQYF.